The sequence of this T cell receptor (beta chain) was determined in a study of blood T cell repertoires in COVID-19. At the level of the study: Sources were T cells, B-cell-depleted T cells, or PBMCs; the material itself was cDNA or gDNA.

In the original analysis: Researchers report that nucleated cell counts were estimated from reference gene primer amplification. Measured with immunoSEQ multiplex PCR; TCRdb has only the in-frame clones, and not every one. The DNA was the basis for D and trimming; V, J and clone size are from that table. The table records about 190,000 clones, roughly four fifths of them present only once. V lost 1 base and J lost 4, with 22 bases in between. This CDR3 has 18 residues. Germline loops: CDR1 LGHNA, CDR2 YNFKEQ. This clone was recorded only once. V and J are TRBV4-2 and TRBJ2-5; possible D gene TRBD2, 6 bases. Specimen: peripheral blood. This receptor was taken from an older woman with active or convalescent COVID-19. CDR3 region: CASSQGGDARGFPETQYF. The CDR3 DNA follows: TGTGCCAGCAGCCAAGGCGGCGACGCCCGGGGGTTCCCAGAGACCCAGTACTTC.